These 32 T cell receptor beta chains share one sample of origin, sequenced in a study of blood T cell repertoires in COVID-19. Profiled with immunoSEQ multiplex PCR; TCRdb holds only in-frame clones, not every one. The repertoire has 55,000 to 80,000 clones, approximately 88% of them found once; the top ten carry approximately 2.5%. The source material was peripheral blood. All receptors come from a human donor in a cohort sampled during active COVID-19.

The chain recombines TRBV6-5 with TRBJ1-2; TRBD1 matches 10 bases. The CDR3 has 14 amino acids. The trim removed 6 bases at V and 5 bases at J, leaving 6 bases unmatched. In germline, CDR1 is MNHEY, CDR2 SVGAGI. The CDR3 DNA reads TGTGCCAGCAGAGGGACAGGGGTAGCATATGGCTACACCTTC. Translating it yields CASRGTGVAYGYTF.

The chain combines TRBV5-1 with TRBJ1-2; maybe TRBD1 (6 bases). In germline, CDR1 is SGHRS, CDR2 YFSETQ. Between the trimmed V and J ends, which lost 7 bases and 6 bases, there was a span of 22 bases. The length of the CDR3 is 15 residues. As DNA, the CDR3 is TGCGCCAGCGATTCCTGTTACAGGGAAACGGATGGCTACACCTTC. Amino acids: CASDSCYRETDGYTF. Full variable domain (outside the CDR3, taken from reference TRBV5-1 and TRBJ1-2): KAGVTQTPRYLIKTRGQQVTLSCSPISGHRSVSWYQQTPGQGLQFLFEYFSETQRNKGNFPGRFSGRQFSNSRSEMNVSTLELGDSALYLCASDSCYRETDGYTFGSGTRLTVV.

The chain combines TRBV3-1 (or the pseudogene TRBV3-2) with TRBJ2-3; D call uncertain. This CDR3 has 13 amino acids. Trimming removed 4 bases at V and 1 base at J, with 6 bases between. CDR1 is LGHDT and CDR2 is YNNKEL in the germline V gene (reference sequence). CDR3 nucleotide sequence: TGTGCCAGCAGCCGCCGCGGCACAGATACGCAGTATTTT. Amino acids: CASSRRGTDTQYF.

This chain links TRBV7-2 with TRBJ1-6; 9 bases fit TRBD1. The CDR3 runs to 19 residues. Germline V gene sequence: CDR1 SGHTA, CDR2 FQGNSA. With V trimmed by 4 bases and J by 5 bases, 15 bases remained unmatched. The CDR3 region is CASSSTTSFGQGNNSPLHF. CDR3 coding DNA: TGTGCCAGCAGCTCCACGACGAGTTTCGGACAGGGGAATAATTCACCCCTCCACTTT.

J is TRBJ2-5 and V is TRBV5-1; TRBD2 matches at 7 bases. There are 14 residues in the CDR3. The germline gives CDR1 SGHRS, CDR2 YFSETQ. V lost 7 bases and J lost 1; bases outside the gene matches: 7. CDR3 amino acids: CASQLGGIQETQYF. The CDR3 bases are TGCGCCAGCCAACTGGGGGGGATCCAAGAGACCCAGTACTTC.

The chain carries TRBV5-1 and TRBJ2-5; 8 nucleotides match TRBD1. This CDR3 has 15 amino acids. V lost 1 base and J lost 5; bases outside the gene matches: 7. CDR1 SGHRS and CDR2 YFSETQ come from the germline V gene. CDR3 in DNA: TGCGCCAGCAGCTTGAGACAGGGGAGAGGGGAGACCCAGTACTTC. This gives the protein CASSLRQGRGETQYF.

This chain connects TRBV6-2 or TRBV6-3 to TRBJ1-3; tentative D call: TRBD1 (5 bases). The V gene's germline CDR1 is MNHEY and CDR2 SVGEGT. Trimming left V 5 bases short and J 5 bases short, with 13 bases between. CDR3 size: 14 residues. In DNA, the CDR3 is TGTGCCAGCAGTGGGGCAGTTGGAAGAAACACCATATATTTT. As protein: CASSGAVGRNTIYF.

The rearrangement joins TRBV5-5 to TRBJ1-5; no reliable D call. Germline CDR1 and CDR2: SGHKS and YYEKEE (reference sequence). CDR3 length equals 18 residues. Trimming removed 1 base from V and 1 base from J, with 18 bases in between. In DNA form, the CDR3 reads TGTGCCAGCAGCTTGAGGCCGGGGAGTTGGGGAAGCAATCAGCCCCAGCATTTT. It specifies CASSLRPGSWGSNQPQHF.

This chain connects TRBV7-3 to TRBJ2-3; no reliable D call. Between the trimmed V and J ends, which lost 6 bases and 0 bases, there was a span of 7 bases. This CDR3 comprises 13 residues. Germline loops: CDR1 SGHTA, CDR2 FQGTGA. The CDR3 loop is CASSRQSTDTQYF. The DNA for the CDR3 is TGTGCCAGCAGTCGCCAGAGCACAGATACGCAGTATTTT. The full variable domain, in which reference TRBV7-3 and TRBJ2-3 provide the parts outside the CDR3, is GAGVSQTPSNKVTEKGKYVELRCDPISGHTALYWYRQSLGQGPEFLIYFQGTGAADDSGLPNDRFFAVRPEGSVSTLKIQRTERGDSAVYLCASSRQSTDTQYFGPGTRLTVL.

The CDR3 protein is CATSDFCFSWAGQFF. Here the CDR3 DNA reads TGTGCCACCAGTGATTTCTGTTTTTCGTGGGCGGGGCAGTTCTTC. The chain employs TRBV24-1 and TRBJ2-1, with D tentatively TRBD2 (5 bases). V was pared by 1 base and J by 12 bases, with 18 bases between. The CDR3 contains 15 residues. Germline V gene sequence: CDR1 KGHDR, CDR2 SFDVKD.

The chain carries TRBV18 and TRBJ2-5, with TRBD2 as a possible D gene (5 bases). Trimming removed 8 bases at V and 5 bases at J, with 9 bases between. Germline CDR1 KGHSH, CDR2 LQKENI. The CDR3 spans 11 residues. CDR3 sequence: CASQPGETQYF. In DNA form, the CDR3 reads TGTGCCAGCCAACCGGGGGAGACCCAGTACTTC.

This chain uses TRBV14 with TRBJ1-1; D is possibly TRBD1 (6 bases). V lost 6 bases, J lost 7 bases, and 12 bases lay in between. The germline gives CDR1 SGHDN, CDR2 FVKESK. The CDR3 spans 12 residues. As DNA, the CDR3 is TGTGCCAGCAGTGGACAGTTTAATGAAGCTTTCTTT. Protein: CASSGQFNEAFF.

This chain uses TRBV5-4 with TRBJ1-1; D ambiguous. CDR1 is SGHNT and CDR2 is YYREEE in the germline V gene (reference sequence). This CDR3 is built from 14 residues. V lost 0 bases, J lost 1 base, and 7 bases lay in between. CDR3 in amino acids: CASSLEHANTEAFF. Here the CDR3 DNA reads TGTGCCAGCAGCTTGGAACATGCGAACACTGAAGCTTTCTTT.

The chain is built from TRBV6-5 and TRBJ1-2; a possible D gene is TRBD1 (6 bases). This CDR3 has 14 residues. Germline loops: CDR1 MNHEY, CDR2 SVGAGI. V shed 1 base and J shed 7 bases, with 13 bases lying between them. The CDR3 nucleotides are TGTGCCAGCAGTTACTACCGGGACACACTTGGCTACACCTTC. This codes for CASSYYRDTLGYTF.

The CDR3 DNA reads as TGTGCCTGGAGTACAGGGCCGGTGAATCAGCCCCAGCATTTT. Its translation: CAWSTGPVNQPQHF. The chain recombines TRBV30 with TRBJ1-5, with D possibly TRBD1 on 6 matching bases. V lost 2 bases and J 4 bases, leaving 12 bases between the germline ends. The CDR3 runs to 14 residues. Germline V gives CDR1 GTSNPN, CDR2 SVGIG (reference sequence). The complete variable domain, with remaining parts taken from reference TRBV30 and TRBJ1-5, reads SQTIHQWPATLVQPVGSPLSLECTVEGTSNPNLYWYRQAAGRGLQLLFYSVGIGQISSEVPQNLSASRPQDRQFILSSKKLLLSDSGFYLCAWSTGPVNQPQHFGDGTRLSIL.

The rearrangement joins TRBV9 to TRBJ1-1, with D tentatively TRBD1 (5 bases). The V and J ends lost 4 bases and 0 bases respectively, with 10 bases between them. The CDR3 has 14 residues. CDR1 is SGDLS and CDR2 is YYNGEE in the germline V gene. This CDR3 reads CASSPDIVNTEAFF. CDR3 in DNA: TGTGCCAGCAGCCCGGACATTGTGAACACTGAAGCTTTCTTT.

The chain employs TRBV5-4 and TRBJ2-2; TRBD1 matches 12 bases. Looked up from germline, CDR1 is SGHNT and CDR2 is YYREEE (reference sequence). This CDR3 contains 15 residues. V dropped 4 bases and J dropped 6; count of bases not matched to a gene: 4. CDR3 DNA sequence: TGTGCCAGCAGCACCCGGGACAGGGGGCCCGGGGAGCTGTTTTTT. Translating it yields CASSTRDRGPGELFF. Full variable domain (outside the CDR3, taken from reference TRBV5-4 and TRBJ2-2): ETGVTQSPTHLIKTRGQQVTLRCSSQSGHNTVSWYQQALGQGPQFIFQYYREEENGRGNFPPRFSGLQFPNYSSELNVNALELDDSALYLCASSTRDRGPGELFFGEGSRLTVL.

The chain recombines TRBV18 with TRBJ1-1; 7 bases map to TRBD1. V was pared by 2 bases and J by 1 base, with 4 bases of the junction left unmatched. The V gene's germline CDR1 is KGHSH and CDR2 LQKENI. This CDR3 is built from 15 residues. This CDR3 reads CASSPGQVKNTEAFF. CDR3 DNA: TGTGCCAGCTCACCAGGACAGGTCAAGAACACTGAAGCTTTCTTT.

The chain combines TRBV11-2 with TRBJ2-3; TRBD2 aligns across 8 bases. The CDR3 has 16 residues. The germline V gene has CDR1 SGHAT and CDR2 FQNNGV. With V trimmed by 1 base and J by 7 bases, 10 bases remained unmatched. The CDR3 DNA sequence: TGTGCCAGCAGCTTAGGCGGTCCAGCGGGAGTGAATACGCAGTATTTT. Translated, it gives CASSLGGPAGVNTQYF.

This chain links TRBV18 with TRBJ1-2; 8 bases map to TRBD1. CDR3 length: 17 amino acids. In germline, CDR1 is KGHSH, CDR2 LQKENI. V gave up 1 base and J gave up 2 bases; unmatched junction bases: 9. This CDR3 is CASSPLDRESTNYGYTF. CDR3 sequence (DNA): TGTGCCAGCTCACCACTGGACAGGGAGTCCACCAACTATGGCTACACCTTC.

J is TRBJ1-3 and V is TRBV2; no firm D call. The germline V gene encodes CDR1 SNHLY and CDR2 FYNNEI. This CDR3 contains 15 residues. V shed 5 bases and J shed 1 base, with 12 bases lying between them. CDR3: CASSTNGRSGNTIYF. CDR3 nucleotides: TGTGCCAGCAGTACTAACGGGAGGTCTGGAAACACCATATATTTT.

The chain combines TRBV5-1 with TRBJ2-5, with no clear D. The CDR3 runs to 15 residues. CDR1 is SGHRS and CDR2 is YFSETQ in the germline V gene. V shed 0 bases and J shed 1 base, with 10 bases lying between them. Here the CDR3 reads CASSLVVHPQETQYF. The CDR3 DNA follows: TGCGCCAGCAGCTTGGTAGTCCACCCCCAAGAGACCCAGTACTTC.

V usage is TRBV4-1 and J usage is TRBJ1-5; maybe TRBD1 (5 bases). Germline values: CDR1 MGHRA, CDR2 YSYEKL. The CDR3 has 15 amino acids. V lost 1 base to trimming and J lost 0 bases, with 7 bases between them. The CDR3 nucleotides read TGCGCCAGCAGCCAAGTCAGGGATAGCAATCAGCCCCAGCATTTT. It specifies CASSQVRDSNQPQHF.

In its sample, this clone was seen a few times. This chain joins TRBV5-1 and TRBJ2-3; TRBD1 might be the D (6 bases). Germline loops: CDR1 SGHRS, CDR2 YFSETQ. The CDR3 loop spans 15 amino acids. The germline V and J ends were trimmed by 1 base and 6 bases, with 15 bases remaining between them. The CDR3 nucleotides read TGCGCCAGCAGCTTGACAGGGATCTTTGAGGATACGCAGTATTTT. This codes for CASSLTGIFEDTQYF.

The J gene is TRBJ2-7, the V gene TRBV7-2; D perhaps matches TRBD2 (5 bases). Germline V CDR1 and CDR2: SGHTA, FQGNSA. Trimming cost V 5 bases and J 7 bases, with 18 bases left between them. The CDR3 runs to 14 residues. The CDR3 is CASSHRGSVAEQYF. The CDR3 region has the DNA TGTGCCAGCAGCCACAGAGGTAGCGTCGCGGAGCAGTACTTC. The whole variable domain, filled in from reference TRBV7-2 and TRBJ2-7, reads GAGVSQSPSNKVTEKGKDVELRCDPISGHTALYWYRQSLGQGLEFLIYFQGNSAPDKSGLPSDRFSAERTGGSVSTLTIQRTQQEDSAVYLCASSHRGSVAEQYFGPGTRLTVT.

The chain employs TRBV19 and TRBJ1-1; TRBD1 is a possible D gene (6 bases). The V gene's germline CDR1 is LNHDA and CDR2 SQIVND (reference sequence). The CDR3 length is 15 residues. V lost 3 bases and J lost 1, with 12 bases in between. The CDR3: CASSIDGQSNTEAFF. The CDR3 DNA reads TGTGCCAGTAGTATTGACGGACAGTCGAACACTGAAGCTTTCTTT.

The genes are TRBV5-1 and TRBJ2-1; maybe TRBD1 (6 bases). The CDR3 is made up of 15 amino acids. In germline, CDR1 is SGHRS, CDR2 YFSETQ. Trimming pared 4 bases from V and 3 bases from J, leaving 14 bases between. DNA for the CDR3: TGCGCCAGCAGCCAGCTGGACAGCCTCTACAATGAGCAGTTCTTC. Translated, it gives CASSQLDSLYNEQFF. The variable domain in full, completed from reference TRBV5-1 and TRBJ2-1, reads KAGVTQTPRYLIKTRGQQVTLSCSPISGHRSVSWYQQTPGQGLQFLFEYFSETQRNKGNFPGRFSGRQFSNSRSEMNVSTLELGDSALYLCASSQLDSLYNEQFFGPGTRLTVL.

The gene calls are TRBV11-2 and TRBJ2-2; a possible D gene is TRBD1 (5 bases). CDR1 is SGHAT, CDR2 FQNNGV, per germline. This CDR3 is built from 15 residues. V dropped 3 bases and J dropped 1 base, with 9 bases sitting between them. CDR3 bases: TGTGCCAGCAGCTTGCGACAGTTGAACACCGGGGAGCTGTTTTTT. This encodes CASSLRQLNTGELFF.

A note on this clone: At one of its ends the junction is not consistent with the germline gene, which may arise from a read error. V and J are TRBV14 and TRBJ2-5, with 8 positions matching TRBD1. Germline V CDR1 and CDR2: SGHDN, FVKESK. The CDR3 extends over 17 amino acids. Here the CDR3 reads CASSQETGTGYQETQYF. In nucleotides, the CDR3 is TGTGCCAGCAGTCAAGAGACCGGGACAGGATACCAAGAGACCCAGTACTTC.

The DNA for the CDR3 is TGTGCCAGCAGCTTGGCGGGGGAAGGAGACACTGAAGCTTTCTTT. Protein sequence: CASSLAGEGDTEAFF. The V gene is TRBV7-9, the J gene TRBJ1-1; D possibly corresponds to TRBD1 (5 bases). This CDR3 contains 15 residues. Germline lookup yields CDR1 SEHNR and CDR2 FQNEAQ (reference sequence). V lost 3 bases to trimming and J lost 3 bases, with 14 bases between them.

V gene TRBV18 combines with J gene TRBJ2-5, with D tentatively TRBD1 (5 bases). Germline V gene lookup returns CDR1 KGHSH and CDR2 LQKENI. Trimming shortened V by 3 bases and J by 5 bases, and 13 bases separated the two germline ends. The CDR3 sequence is 14 residues long. The CDR3, as DNA: TGTGCCAGCTCACCGGGGCAGGGCCCCGAGACCCAGTACTTC. This sequence encodes CASSPGQGPETQYF.

This clone was observed a single time. The chain uses TRBV7-8 and TRBJ2-5; D gene unclear. Looked up from germline, CDR1 is SGHVS and CDR2 is FQNEAQ. V was trimmed by 5 bases and J by 5 bases, leaving 9 bases between them. The length of the CDR3 is 12 residues. CDR3 in amino acids: CASSPYFETQYF. Written as DNA, the CDR3 is TGTGCCAGCAGCCCGTATTTTGAGACCCAGTACTTC.